This TCR beta chain was recorded in a study of cytomegalovirus exposure and HLA in healthy donors. General study points: CMV antigen specificity was confirmed in vitro for a few CMV-associated chains. In an earlier analysis, about 90% or about 30%: the productive usage of most TCR beta V segments.

Comments on this clone: Its antigen is unidentified.

The PCR used 60 Vbeta and 13 Jbeta primers. Produced via immunoSEQ multiplex PCR; TCRdb's table is partial and in-frame only. The table has about 190,000 clones, around 86% seen once; the top ten hold roughly 1.3%. The V and J ends lost 1 base and 0 bases, in that order; junction bases with no gene match: 7. CDR3 length equals 17 residues. CDR1 is LGHNA and CDR2 is YNFKEQ in the germline V gene. Sequencing was carried out using PBMCs. The J gene is TRBJ2-5, the V gene TRBV4-2; 8 positions agree with TRBD2. This TCR was sampled from a man aged 25 to 45 in good health and CMV-seronegative. The CDR3 here is CASSQARLAKNQETQYF. As DNA, the CDR3 is TGTGCCAGCAGCCAAGCTCGACTAGCGAAGAACCAAGAGACCCAGTACTTC.